Listed below are T cell receptor beta chains from one sample, sequenced in a study of blood T cell repertoires in COVID-19. Method: immunoSEQ multiplex PCR; TCRdb's copy keeps in-frame clones and lacks some. In the table there are about 170,000 clones, over 70% of which are singletons. The sequencing sample was made of PBMCs or T cells enriched from blood (not recorded which). These receptors all stem from a woman aged 45-59 years in a cohort exposed to, infected with or recovered from COVID-19 (not recorded which). CDR3s include the opening cysteine and the closing phenylalanine or tryptophan. D genes are given only for firm matches. Some rows mark clone size as missing; the rest say once, few, many or name a class of expanded clone.

J	V	D	size	DNA	CDR3
TRBJ1-4	TRBV15	-	-	TGTGCCACCAGCAGAGATTCGAACAGTCGCACTGGAAAACTGTTTTTT	CATSRDSNSRTGKLFF
TRBJ2-5	TRBV2	-	-	TGTGCCAGCGAAAGACAGTACCAAGAGACCCAGTACTTC	CASERQYQETQYF
TRBJ1-1	TRBV19	-	-	TGTGCCAGTAGTATAGGAGGGCAGGGGGAAGCTTTCTTT	CASSIGGQGEAFF
TRBJ2-7	TRBV28	TRBD2	-	TGTGCCAGCAGTCCCCCGGGACTAGCGGGAAACGGGTACGAGCAGTACTTC	CASSPPGLAGNGYEQYF
TRBJ1-5	TRBV28	-	once	TGTGCCAGCAGTCGGGTCGGGGTCCCGATTGTAGATACGCAGCCCCAGCATTTT	CASSRVGVPIVDTQPQHF
TRBJ1-3	TRBV19	-	-	TGTGCCAGTAAGTCTCGGGGATCTGGAAACACCATATATTTT	CASKSRGSGNTIYF
TRBJ1-1	TRBV5-1	TRBD1	-	TGCGCCAGCAGACAGGGGACTGAAGCTTTCTTT	CASRQGTEAFF
TRBJ2-7	TRBV2	TRBD2	-	TGTGCCAGCAGTGATCGCCTAGCGGGAGTAGGGGAGCAGTACTTC	CASSDRLAGVGEQYF
TRBJ2-7	TRBV5-1	TRBD2	-	TGCGCCAGCAGCTTGGGACATAGCGGGGGGGCCGACGAGCAGTACTTC	CASSLGHSGGADEQYF
TRBJ1-1	TRBV14	-	-	TGTGCCAGCAGCCAAGGAGTTAGTGGCACTGAAGCTTTCTTT	CASSQGVSGTEAFF
TRBJ2-1	TRBV2	TRBD2	-	TGTGCCAGCAGAGGGACTAGCGGGGTAGGTGAGCAGTTCTTC	CASRGTSGVGEQFF
TRBJ2-3	TRBV27	TRBD2	few	TGTGCCAGCAGTTTATCCGCTGGGGGGGCAGATACGCAGTATTTT	CASSLSAGGADTQYF
TRBJ1-1	TRBV10-2	-	-	TGCGCCAGCCAAAAGGGCGGGGCCTTGAACACTGAAGCTTTCTTT	CASQKGGALNTEAFF
TRBJ2-7	TRBV10-1	TRBD1	-	TGCGCCACAGCGCAGGGGGCTGGGGAGCAGTACTTC	CATAQGAGEQYF
TRBJ2-3	TRBV2	-	few	TGTGCCAGCAGTGTCGGGGGACCGACAGATACGCAGTATTTT	CASSVGGPTDTQYF
TRBJ1-1	TRBV9	-	-	TGTGCCAGCAGCGCCAGGGTTGGGGACACTGAAGCTTTCTTT	CASSARVGDTEAFF
TRBJ1-1	TRBV27	-	once	TGTGCCAGCAGCATAGGGGGGAACACTGAAGCTTTCTTT	CASSIGGNTEAFF
TRBJ2-6	TRBV28	-	-	TGTGCCAGCAGTCTACACAGGGCTAAGGGGGCCAACGTCCTGACTTTC	CASSLHRAKGANVLTF
TRBJ1-2	TRBV6-5	-	-	TGTGCCAGCAGTCGGGACATAACCCCCAACTATGGCTACACCTTC	CASSRDITPNYGYTF
TRBJ1-6	TRBV28	-	once	TGTGCCAGCAGTCCTCTTGGGGGGACTAAGGGAAGGTATTCACCCCTCCACTTT	CASSPLGGTKGRYSPLHF
TRBJ2-3	TRBV25-1	TRBD2	-	TGTGCCAGCACCCCCTCGGGGGGGCCAACAGATACGCAGTATTTT	CASTPSGGPTDTQYF
TRBJ1-6	TRBV3-1/TRBV3-2	-	-	TGTGCCAGCAGCCAGGGGGGGGATGGATATAATTCACCCCTCCACTTT	CASSQGGDGYNSPLHF
TRBJ2-2	TRBV7-9	TRBD1	few	TGTGCCAGCAGCCCCCCCTGGCAGGGGGCCGGGGAGCTGTTTTTT	CASSPPWQGAGELFF
TRBJ2-3	TRBV4-3	-	-	TGCGCCAGCAGCCAAGGGCAGGCCTTCACAGATACGCAGTATTTT	CASSQGQAFTDTQYF
TRBJ2-7	TRBV28	TRBD2	-	TGTGCCAGCAGCCTACCGGGGGGGGCGGCGTACGAGCAGTACTTC	CASSLPGGAAYEQYF
TRBJ1-1	TRBV2	-	-	TGTGCCAGCAGGGGTCAGGGAAGAACTGAAGCTTTCTTT	CASRGQGRTEAFF
TRBJ2-1	TRBV7-7	TRBD2	once	TGTGCTAGCAGCAGAGGACTAGTCCAGGACAATGAGCAGTTCTTC	CASSRGLVQDNEQFF
TRBJ2-1	TRBV5-1	-	once	TGCGCCAGCAGCTTCGACAGCGCAGACAATGAGCAGTTCTTC	CASSFDSADNEQFF
TRBJ2-2	TRBV19	-	-	TGTGCCAGTAGTATACCCAGGGCGAACACCGGGGAGCTGTTTTTT	CASSIPRANTGELFF
TRBJ2-1	TRBV12-3/TRBV12-4	TRBD2	-	TGTGCCAGCAGTACCCGACTAGCGGAGCAGTTCTTC	CASSTRLAEQFF
TRBJ1-1	TRBV25-1	-	-	TGTGCCAGCAATGGGCCCTACACTGAAGCTTTCTTT	CASNGPYTEAFF
TRBJ2-7	TRBV5-1	-	few	TGCGCCAGCAGCTTGACCGGGTCCACCTACGAGCAGTACTTC	CASSLTGSTYEQYF
TRBJ2-1	TRBV9	-	-	TGTGCCAGCAGCTCCTCCAGGGTCAATGAGCAGTTCTTC	CASSSSRVNEQFF
TRBJ2-7	TRBV28	TRBD2	-	TGTGCCAGCAGTCTTAGCGGGATTCCCCTCAAGCAGTACTTC	CASSLSGIPLKQYF
TRBJ2-7	TRBV7-2	-	once	TGTGCCAGCAGCTTAGGCCCTATGGGGGGTAGCTCCTACGAGCAGTACTTC	CASSLGPMGGSSYEQYF
TRBJ1-1	TRBV7-9	-	-	TGTGCCAGCAGCTTAGTGGAGGGGTCAGATACTGAAGCTTTCTTT	CASSLVEGSDTEAFF
TRBJ1-2	TRBV11-2	-	-	TGTGCCAGCAGCCATGGAGGCAGATTGTACTACACCTTC	CASSHGGRLYYTF
TRBJ1-1	TRBV15	-	-	TGTGCCACCAGCAGAGAACTAGGAGGTGAAGCTTTCTTT	CATSRELGGEAFF
TRBJ1-5	TRBV28	TRBD1	-	TGTGCCAGCAGAGGGGGGACAGGGGATTATTATAGCAATCAGCCCCAGCATTTT	CASRGGTGDYYSNQPQHF
TRBJ2-5	TRBV19	TRBD2	-	TGTGCCAGTAGTAGGGGACTAGCGGGCCAAGAGACCCAGTACTTC	CASSRGLAGQETQYF
TRBJ1-2	TRBV5-1	TRBD1	once	TGCGCCAGCAGCACGACGGCCGGGACAGTTTATGGCTACACCTTC	CASSTTAGTVYGYTF
TRBJ1-5	TRBV6-1	-	few	TGTGCCAGCAGTGAAAGTGGGGCATGGAATCAGCCCCAGCATTTT	CASSESGAWNQPQHF
TRBJ2-7	TRBV19	TRBD1	-	TGTGCCAGTAGTTTAACCGGGACAGCAACCTACGAGCAGTACTTC	CASSLTGTATYEQYF
TRBJ2-1	TRBV28	TRBD2	-	TGTGCCAGCACCTACCTAGCGGGAGCCGACTACAATGAGCAGTTCTTC	CASTYLAGADYNEQFF
TRBJ2-7	TRBV5-4	TRBD1	-	TGTGCCAGCAGCTTGTCGGGACAGGGTTCCCACGAGCAGTACTTC	CASSLSGQGSHEQYF
TRBJ1-1	TRBV7-8	-	once	TGTGCCAGCAGCTTAAGGCGGGTGGACACTGAAGCTTTCTTT	CASSLRRVDTEAFF
TRBJ2-2	TRBV10-3	-	many	TGTGCCATCAGGGACACCCGAGAGTGGGAGCTGTTTTTT	CAIRDTREWELFF
TRBJ1-4	TRBV2	-	-	TGTGCCAGCACCAGAGCGGGGGTGGGGGAAAAACTGTTTTTT	CASTRAGVGEKLFF
TRBJ2-2	TRBV7-9	-	few	TGTGCCAGCAGCCTGACTACACGGCAGAACACCGGGGAGCTGTTTTTT	CASSLTTRQNTGELFF
TRBJ1-1	TRBV9	-	few	TGTGCCAGCAGCGTAGGACAGGCATACACTGAAGCTTTCTTT	CASSVGQAYTEAFF
TRBJ2-5	TRBV29-1	-	-	TGCAGCGTCGCCGACAGGTTGGGTCGGGAGACCCAGTACTTC	CSVADRLGRETQYF
TRBJ1-6	TRBV28	-	once	TGTGCCAGCATCTCAAACAGAGATTCACCCCTCCACTTT	CASISNRDSPLHF
TRBJ1-1	TRBV6-5	-	-	TGTGCCAGCGAGGCACGAGGGAACACTGAAGCTTTCTTT	CASEARGNTEAFF
TRBJ2-7	TRBV28	TRBD1	few	TGTGCCAGCAGGAGGGACAGGGGGATTTCCTACGAGCAGTACTTC	CASRRDRGISYEQYF
TRBJ2-2	TRBV5-6	TRBD2	-	TGTGCCAGCAGCTACACTAGCGGGGGGACCGGGGAGCTGTTTTTT	CASSYTSGGTGELFF
TRBJ1-1	TRBV10-3	TRBD1	-	TGTGCCATCAGGCCAGGGGGTCAGAACACTGAAGCTTTCTTT	CAIRPGGQNTEAFF
TRBJ2-1	TRBV9	TRBD1	-	TGTGCCAGCAGCGTAGTAAGTCGGACAGGTAGGAATGAGCAGTTCTTC	CASSVVSRTGRNEQFF
TRBJ2-7	TRBV7-9	-	once	TGTGCCAGCAGCTTACGGGGTGGCCACCTCGAGCAGTACTTC	CASSLRGGHLEQYF
TRBJ1-2	TRBV29-1	-	-	TGCAGCGTTGTCATTTCTAACTATGGCTACACCTTC	CSVVISNYGYTF
TRBJ2-7	TRBV15	-	-	TGTGCCACCAGCAGAGCTGCGGTCAGCTACGAGCAGTACTTC	CATSRAAVSYEQYF